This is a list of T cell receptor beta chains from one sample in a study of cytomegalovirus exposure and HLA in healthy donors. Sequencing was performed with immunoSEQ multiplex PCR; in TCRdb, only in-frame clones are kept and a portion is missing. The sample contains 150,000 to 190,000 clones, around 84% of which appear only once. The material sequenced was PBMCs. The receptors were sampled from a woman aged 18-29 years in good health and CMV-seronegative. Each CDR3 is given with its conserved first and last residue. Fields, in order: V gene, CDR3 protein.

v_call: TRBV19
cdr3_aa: CASSITGGSTYEQYF

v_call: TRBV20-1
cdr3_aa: CSATREETQYF

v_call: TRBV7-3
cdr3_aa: CASSLYSGNTIYF

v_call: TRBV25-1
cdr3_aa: CASSWGQFNSPLHF

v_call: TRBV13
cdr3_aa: CASSLDVAGVGGSYNEQFF

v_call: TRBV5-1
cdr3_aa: CASSFMASGNNEQFF

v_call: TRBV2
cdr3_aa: CASMTTLNYGYTF

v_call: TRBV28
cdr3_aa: CASRPGQLPNQPQHF

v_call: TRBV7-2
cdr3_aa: CASTLSGGAKTQYF

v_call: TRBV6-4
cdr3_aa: CASSAGPGDTGELFF

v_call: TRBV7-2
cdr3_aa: CASSLERATDTQYF

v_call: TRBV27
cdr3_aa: CASSLVYTSGSSEQYF

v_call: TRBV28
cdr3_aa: CASSPAGGLVISQPQHF

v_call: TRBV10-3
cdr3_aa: CAISGGLAGGRTDTQYF

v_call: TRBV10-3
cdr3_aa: CAISESGTGAYEQYF

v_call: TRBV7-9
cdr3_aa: CASSFGTVLNEQYF

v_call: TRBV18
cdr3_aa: CASSLQGQGSAEQYF

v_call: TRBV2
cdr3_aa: CASSVDRVENTIYF

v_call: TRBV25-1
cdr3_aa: CASSEGGGRTDTQYF

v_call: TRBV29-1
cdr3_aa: CSVEAIPRGFRRQETQYF

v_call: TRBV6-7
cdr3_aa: CASSPQGAWETQYF

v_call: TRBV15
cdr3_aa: CATSRDSQREWSGANVLTF

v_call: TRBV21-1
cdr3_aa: CASIKSRTGRLNTEAFF

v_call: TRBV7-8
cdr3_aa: CASSLWTESSYEQYF

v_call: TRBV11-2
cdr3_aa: CASSWSYRGASNSPLHF

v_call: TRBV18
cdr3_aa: CASSPSSGRVGELFF

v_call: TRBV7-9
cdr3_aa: CASSAGRSYEQYF

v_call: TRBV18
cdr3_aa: CASSPLGQGETQYF

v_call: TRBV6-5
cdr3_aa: CASSRLAGGSHEQFF

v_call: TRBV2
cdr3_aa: CASSRGSPSSGYTF

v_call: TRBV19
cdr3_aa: CASSWDRVPGYTF

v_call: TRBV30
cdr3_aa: CAWSVPGTGPNEQYF

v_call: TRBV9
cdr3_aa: CASSGKMTGVIDTQYF

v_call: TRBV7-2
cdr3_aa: CASSPTQLAGGRVEQFF

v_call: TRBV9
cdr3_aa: CASSVAGTPYNEQFF

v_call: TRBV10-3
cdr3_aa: CAISEVVGQGSHEQYF

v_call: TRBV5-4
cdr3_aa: CASSGGGATDTQYF

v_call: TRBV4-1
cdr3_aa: CASSPLTGIRDTQYF

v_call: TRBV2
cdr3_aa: CASSPLSGAYEQYF

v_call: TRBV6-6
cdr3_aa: CASKFRGSNQPQHF

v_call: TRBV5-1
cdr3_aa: CASSYSGSYQETQYF

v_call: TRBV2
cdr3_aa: CASSDGQQTYEQYF

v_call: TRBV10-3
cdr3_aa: CAITRDRGLRYNEQFF